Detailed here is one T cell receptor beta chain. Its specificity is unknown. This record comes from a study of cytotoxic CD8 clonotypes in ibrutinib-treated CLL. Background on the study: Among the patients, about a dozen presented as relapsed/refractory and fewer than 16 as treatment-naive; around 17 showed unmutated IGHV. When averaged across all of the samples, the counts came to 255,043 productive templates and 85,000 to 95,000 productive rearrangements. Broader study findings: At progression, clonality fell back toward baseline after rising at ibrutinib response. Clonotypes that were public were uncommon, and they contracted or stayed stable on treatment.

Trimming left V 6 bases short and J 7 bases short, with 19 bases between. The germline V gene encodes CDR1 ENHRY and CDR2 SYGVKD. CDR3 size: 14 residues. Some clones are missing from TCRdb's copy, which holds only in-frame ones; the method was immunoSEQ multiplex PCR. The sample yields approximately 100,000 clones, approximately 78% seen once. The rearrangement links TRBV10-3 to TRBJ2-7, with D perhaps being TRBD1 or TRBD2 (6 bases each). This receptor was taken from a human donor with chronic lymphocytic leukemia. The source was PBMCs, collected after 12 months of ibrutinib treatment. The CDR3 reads CAIRNRDLTREQYF. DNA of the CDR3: TGTGCCATCAGGAACAGGGACTTGACGCGGGAGCAGTACTTC.